The clone carrying this TCR beta chain was detected many times. The CDR3 covers 14 residues. The ends lost 3 bases at V and 7 bases at J; junction bases unmatched: 7. The sample belongs to a study of T-cell reconstitution after alpha-beta-depleted transplantation in children. Unique molecular identifiers were incorporated into the prepared TCRbeta library. TCRdb independently ran MiXCR on the PCR reads; one entry per CDR3 protein. The sample carries about 610,000 distinct CDR3 sequences, approximately 10% recorded once. V and J are TRBV12-3 or TRBV12-4 and TRBJ1-2; 8 positions agree with TRBD1. The TCR originated in a human donor who donated a stem cell graft to a child with acute myeloid leukemia. The starting material was PBMCs from the stem cell graft donor, obtained from the stem cell graft. CDR3 nucleotide sequence: TGTGCCAGCAGTTTCTCCGGGACAGGTGGTGGCTACACCTTC. Protein: CASSFSGTGGGYTF.